This T cell receptor beta chain was identified during a study of CD8 T cells in ankylosing spondylitis. TCRdb used MiXCR to reprocess the 5' RACE reads, holding one entry per CDR3 protein. The table includes about 210,000 distinct CDR3 sequences, approximately 8% detected once. This clonotype was counted many times. The V gene's germline CDR1 is MNHEY and CDR2 SMNVEV (reference sequence). Trimming left V 2 bases short and J 10 bases short, with 9 bases between. The CDR3 is 13 residues long. The sample consisted of blood, either unsorted or a sorted T cell fraction (not recorded which). The rearrangement links TRBV27 to TRBJ1-6; no clear D. The source of this sequence is a female donor with ankylosing spondylitis or in good health (not recorded which). CDR3: CASSLTGVSPLHF. In nucleotides, the CDR3 is TGTGCCAGCAGTTTAACCGGGGTCTCACCCCTCCACTTT.